These 20 T cell receptor beta chains came from one sample sequenced in a study of blood T cell repertoires in COVID-19. Method: immunoSEQ multiplex PCR; TCRdb's copy keeps in-frame clones and lacks some. The table shows 150,000 to 200,000 clones, with about four fifths occurring only once. Material: peripheral blood. All receptors come from a woman between 70 and 85 years old with COVID-19, enrolled during active disease.

With respect to this clone: Compared with germline, one end of the junction differs, possibly owing to a read error. The V gene is TRBV2, the J gene TRBJ2-6, with D possibly being TRBD1 (6 bases). The CDR3 loop spans 12 amino acids. CDR1 and CDR2 from the germline V gene are SNHLY and FYNNEI. The CDR3 DNA is TGTGCCAGCAATCCAGGGGCCGGTCCATGGGCTTTC. Translated, it gives CASNPGAGPWAF.

The chain joins TRBV28 to TRBJ1-2; perhaps TRBD1 as D (5 bases). Between the trimmed V and J ends, which lost 5 bases and 4 bases, there was a span of 17 bases. This CDR3 contains 15 residues. Germline CDR1 and CDR2: MDHEN and SYDVKM. CDR3 loop: CASSRDGGVGYGYTF. The CDR3 nucleotides read TGTGCCAGCAGTCGTGACGGGGGAGTAGGCTATGGCTACACCTTC.

The V and J genes are TRBV5-1 and TRBJ2-1, with D perhaps TRBD2 (6 bases). Trimming took 1 base from V and 9 from J, leaving 14 bases between them. The CDR3 runs to 14 residues. Per the germline V gene, CDR1 is SGHRS and CDR2 is YFSETQ. This CDR3 reads CASSLSPGGAEQFF. The CDR3 DNA reads as TGCGCCAGCAGCTTGAGCCCCGGAGGGGCTGAGCAGTTCTTC. The variable domain in full, with the rest retrieved from reference TRBV5-1 and TRBJ2-1, is KAGVTQTPRYLIKTRGQQVTLSCSPISGHRSVSWYQQTPGQGLQFLFEYFSETQRNKGNFPGRFSGRQFSNSRSEMNVSTLELGDSALYLCASSLSPGGAEQFFGPGTRLTVL.

The chain couples TRBV7-6 to TRBJ2-3; 9 bases line up with TRBD1. Trimming cost V 5 bases and J 1 base; bases outside gene matches: 7. The CDR3 covers 16 residues. The V gene's germline CDR1 is SGHVS and CDR2 FNYEAQ. CDR3 nucleotides: TGTGCCAGCAGCGCTACAGGGGGCGCAGGCACAGATACGCAGTATTTT. Its protein product is CASSATGGAGTDTQYF.

The chain combines TRBV19 with TRBJ1-5, with D unclear. The germline V gene has CDR1 LNHDA and CDR2 SQIVND (reference sequence). CDR3 size: 14 residues. V was cut by 1 base and J by 7 bases, with 11 bases left in between. CDR3: CASSIGGLMQPQHF. The CDR3 DNA reads as TGTGCCAGTAGTATAGGCGGGCTGATGCAGCCCCAGCATTTT.

The chain joins TRBV7-8 to TRBJ2-2; D is undetermined. This CDR3 has 12 residues. The V end was cut by 8 bases, the J end by 7 bases, with 11 bases between. In germline, CDR1 is SGHVS, CDR2 FQNEAQ. The CDR3 nucleotides read TGTGCCAGCCGGTCCGGTGTCGGGGAGCTGTTTTTT. Its translation is CASRSGVGELFF.

The chain links TRBV3-1 (or the pseudogene TRBV3-2) to TRBJ2-1, with D hard to call. The V gene lost 5 bases and the J gene lost 11 bases, with 13 bases spanning the gap. The CDR3 extends over 12 amino acids. From germline, CDR1 is LGHDT and CDR2 YNNKEL (reference sequence). The CDR3 is CASSFGALKQFF. The CDR3 bases are TGTGCCAGCAGCTTTGGAGCCCTGAAGCAGTTCTTC.

This chain links TRBV6-5 with TRBJ2-2, with D tentatively TRBD1 (5 bases). Between the trimmed V and J ends, which lost 6 bases and 6 bases, there was a span of 11 bases. The V gene's germline CDR1 is MNHEY and CDR2 SVGAGI. CDR3 size: 13 residues. CDR3 region: CASSRAVPGELFF. CDR3 nucleotides: TGTGCCAGCAGCAGGGCGGTTCCCGGGGAGCTGTTTTTT.

Here the CDR3 reads CASSLWGGRSSYNEQFF. The CDR3 bases are TGTGCCAGCAGCTTGTGGGGGGGCCGAAGCTCCTACAATGAGCAGTTCTTC. This rearrangement joins TRBV7-9 to TRBJ2-1; possibly TRBD2 for D (7 bases). The V and J ends lost 3 bases and 0 bases respectively, with 15 bases between them. Germline V gene lookup returns CDR1 SEHNR and CDR2 FQNEAQ (reference sequence). The CDR3 is made up of 17 amino acids.

This chain connects TRBV4-3 to TRBJ2-7; 11 bases map to TRBD1. This CDR3 is built from 18 residues. The germline CDR1 and CDR2 sequences are LGHNA and YSLEER. Losses at the gene ends were 1 base for V and 0 bases for J; bases not matched to a gene: 8. DNA of the CDR3: TGCGCCAGCAGCCAAGGGTGGACAGGGGGCGGGAGCTCCTACGAGCAGTACTTC. Protein product: CASSQGWTGGGSSYEQYF.

The chain couples TRBV7-2 to TRBJ1-6; tentative D call: TRBD1 (6 bases). V lost 4 bases and J 6 bases, leaving 10 bases between the germline ends. Germline CDR1 and CDR2: SGHTA and FQGNSA. This CDR3 contains 14 residues. CDR3 sequence (DNA): TGTGCCAGCAGCTCCGGACAGTCTAATTCACCCCTCCACTTT. This gives the protein CASSSGQSNSPLHF. Looking up the rest from reference TRBV7-2 and TRBJ1-6 gives the full variable domain: GAGVSQSPSNKVTEKGKDVELRCDPISGHTALYWYRQSLGQGLEFLIYFQGNSAPDKSGLPSDRFSAERTGGSVSTLTIQRTQQEDSAVYLCASSSGQSNSPLHFGNGTRLTVT.

The chain joins TRBV6-5 to TRBJ1-5; D ambiguous. Trimming cost V 2 bases and J 3 bases, with 5 bases left between them. This CDR3 region has 13 residues. Germline V gene sequence: CDR1 MNHEY, CDR2 SVGAGI. The CDR3 loop is CASSYRYNQPQHF. Here the CDR3 DNA reads TGTGCCAGCAGTTACCGGTACAATCAGCCCCAGCATTTT.

CDR3 protein: CSARLAPDTQYF. The CDR3 DNA follows: TGCAGCGCCCGACTAGCTCCAGATACGCAGTATTTT. V is TRBV29-1 and J is TRBJ2-3, with 7 bases aligning to TRBD2. This CDR3 has 12 residues. CDR1 is SQVTM, CDR2 ANQGSEA, per germline. J was trimmed by 4 bases and V by 7 bases; bases with no gene match: 5.

This clone was observed once. V gene TRBV2 combines with J gene TRBJ1-5; 7 nucleotides agree with TRBD1. V lost 5 bases and J lost 4; bases outside the gene matches: 5. This CDR3 comprises 14 residues. Per germline, CDR1 SNHLY and CDR2 FYNNEI. CDR3 bases: TGTGCCAGCAGTTTACAACAGGGGAATCAGCCCCAGCATTTT. It is translated as CASSLQQGNQPQHF. The variable domain in full, with the rest retrieved from reference TRBV2 and TRBJ1-5, is EPEVTQTPSHQVTQMGQEVILRCVPISNHLYFYWYRQILGQKVEFLVSFYNNEISEKSEIFDDQFSVERPDGSNFTLKIRSTKLEDSAMYFCASSLQQGNQPQHFGDGTRLSIL.

The rearrangement joins TRBV7-2 to TRBJ2-3, with TRBD2 matching over 10 bases. This CDR3 is 18 amino acids long. Per the germline V gene, CDR1 is SGHTA and CDR2 is FQGNSA. The V segment lost 0 bases and the J segment 2 bases; nucleotides outside the gene matches: 8. The CDR3 sequence is CASSLAFMLAGDTDTQYF. CDR3 in DNA: TGTGCCAGCAGCTTAGCCTTTATGCTAGCGGGAGACACAGATACGCAGTATTTT. The full variable domain, rest sourced from reference TRBV7-2 and TRBJ2-3, is GAGVSQSPSNKVTEKGKDVELRCDPISGHTALYWYRQSLGQGLEFLIYFQGNSAPDKSGLPSDRFSAERTGGSVSTLTIQRTQQEDSAVYLCASSLAFMLAGDTDTQYFGPGTRLTVL.

The chain links TRBV7-9 to TRBJ2-6, with 9 bases identical to TRBD1. Unmatched junction bases numbered 8, after V lost 3 bases and J lost 2 bases. The CDR3 length is 18 residues. Germline V gives CDR1 SEHNR, CDR2 FQNEAQ (reference sequence). The CDR3 loop is CASSLDRGVQAGANVLTF. The CDR3 nucleotides read TGTGCCAGCAGCTTGGACAGGGGAGTCCAGGCTGGGGCCAACGTCCTGACTTTC.

The CDR3 reads CASRESGTEAFF. As DNA, the CDR3 is TGTGCCAGCAGGGAGAGTGGCACTGAAGCTTTCTTT. This chain uses TRBV2 with TRBJ1-1; D is unclear. Looked up from germline, CDR1 is SNHLY and CDR2 is FYNNEI. The CDR3 loop spans 12 amino acids. V was pared by 6 bases and J by 4 bases, with 9 bases between.

The V call is TRBV2, the J call TRBJ2-5; TRBD2 agrees at 10 bases. Per the germline V gene, CDR1 is SNHLY and CDR2 is FYNNEI. This CDR3 comprises 17 residues. Losses at the gene ends were 0 bases for V and 4 bases for J; bases not matched to a gene: 8. This CDR3 is CASSEAWLAGVLETQYF. DNA for the CDR3: TGTGCCAGCAGTGAAGCGTGGCTAGCGGGAGTACTAGAGACCCAGTACTTC.

The V call is TRBV4-3, the J call TRBJ1-1, with D uncertain. V lost 0 bases and J 2 bases, leaving 4 bases between the germline ends. The length of the CDR3 is 13 residues. Looked up from germline, CDR1 is LGHNA and CDR2 is YSLEER. The CDR3 loop reads CASSQDTNTEAFF. In DNA form, the CDR3 reads TGCGCCAGCAGCCAAGATACTAACACTGAAGCTTTCTTT.

The chain joins TRBV27 to TRBJ2-2; 10 nucleotides align to TRBD1. The trim removed 5 bases at V and 6 bases at J, leaving 12 bases unmatched. Germline assignment: CDR1 MNHEY and CDR2 SMNVEV (reference sequence). CDR3 size: 17 residues. CDR3 DNA: TGTGCCAGCAGTGGTCTCCGAGACAGGGGGCGGGCCGGGGAGCTGTTTTTT. Residues: CASSGLRDRGRAGELFF.